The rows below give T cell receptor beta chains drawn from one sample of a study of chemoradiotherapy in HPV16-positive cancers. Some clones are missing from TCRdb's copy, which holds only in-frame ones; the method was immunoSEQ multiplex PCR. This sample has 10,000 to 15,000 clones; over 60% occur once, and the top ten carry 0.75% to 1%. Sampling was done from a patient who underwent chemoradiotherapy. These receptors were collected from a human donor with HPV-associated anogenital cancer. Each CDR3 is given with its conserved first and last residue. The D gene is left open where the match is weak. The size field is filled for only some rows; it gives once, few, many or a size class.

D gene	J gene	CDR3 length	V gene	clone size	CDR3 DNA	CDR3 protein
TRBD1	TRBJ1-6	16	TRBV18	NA	TGTGCCAGCTCAGGCCCCGGGACAGGGGATAATTCACCCCTCCACTTT	CASSGPGTGDNSPLHF
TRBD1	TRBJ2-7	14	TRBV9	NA	TGTGCCAGCAGCGTAGACGGGACAGACTACGAGCAGTACTTC	CASSVDGTDYEQYF
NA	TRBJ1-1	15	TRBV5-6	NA	TGTGCCAGCAGCTTTCCGGGACGCCCCGGGACTGAAGCTTTCTTT	CASSFPGRPGTEAFF
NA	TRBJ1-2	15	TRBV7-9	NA	TGTGCCAGCAGCTCCCTTCGAGACGCCAACTATGGCTACACCTTC	CASSSLRDANYGYTF
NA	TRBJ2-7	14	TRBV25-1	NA	TGTGCCAGCAGTGAATACGCGCAGGGTACAGAGCAGTACTTC	CASSEYAQGTEQYF
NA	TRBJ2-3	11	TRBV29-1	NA	TGCAGCGTTGTTGGGGCAGATACGCAGTATTTT	CSVVGADTQYF
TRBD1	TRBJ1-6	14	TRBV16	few	TGTGCCAGCAGCCCCCGGACAGGGTATTCACCCCTCCACTTT	CASSPRTGYSPLHF
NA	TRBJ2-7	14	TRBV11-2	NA	TGTGCCAGCAGCCGTGGAGGAGGGAGTTTCGAGCAGTACTTC	CASSRGGGSFEQYF
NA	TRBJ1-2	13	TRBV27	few	TGTGCCAGCAGTCCAGGACCCGACTATGGCTACACCTTC	CASSPGPDYGYTF
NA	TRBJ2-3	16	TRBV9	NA	TGTGCCAGCAGCCAGCCCCCCGGACAGAGCACAGATACGCAGTATTTT	CASSQPPGQSTDTQYF
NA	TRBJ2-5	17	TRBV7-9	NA	TGTGCCAGCAGCTTAGTTAGGACCGCCACTAGAGAAGAGACCCAGTACTTC	CASSLVRTATREETQYF
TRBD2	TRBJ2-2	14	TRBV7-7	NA	TGTGCTAGCAGCTTAGCGGGTAACACCGGGGAACTGTTTTTT	CASSLAGNTGELFF
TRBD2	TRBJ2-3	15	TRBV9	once	TGTGCCAGCAGCGGTAGCGGGGGGGCCGCAGATACGCAGTATTTT	CASSGSGGAADTQYF
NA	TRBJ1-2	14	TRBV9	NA	TGTGCCAGCAGCGTAGCGCAGGGGTTTCGGGGCTACACCTTC	CASSVAQGFRGYTF
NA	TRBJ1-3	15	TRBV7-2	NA	TGTGCCAGCAGCTCCGAGGTGGGTTCTGGAAACACCATATATTTT	CASSSEVGSGNTIYF
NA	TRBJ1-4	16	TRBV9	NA	TGTGCCAGCAGCAAAGACGGGACGGCTGTCCGGGAAAAACTGTTTTTT	CASSKDGTAVREKLFF
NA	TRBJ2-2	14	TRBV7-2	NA	TGTGCCAGCAGCTTACAGGGGTATACCGGGGAGCTGTTTTTT	CASSLQGYTGELFF
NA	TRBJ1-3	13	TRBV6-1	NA	TGTGCCAGCAGTGAAACGATAGGAAACACCATATATTTT	CASSETIGNTIYF
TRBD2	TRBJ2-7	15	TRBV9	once	TGTGCCAGCAGCCCAAGCAGCGGGAGGTCCTACGAGCAGTACTTC	CASSPSSGRSYEQYF
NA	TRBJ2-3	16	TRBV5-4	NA	TGTGCCAGCAGCTTGGGGGGGCCCCTTAGCACAGATACGCAGTATTTT	CASSLGGPLSTDTQYF
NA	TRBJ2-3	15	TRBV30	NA	TGTGCCTGGAGTGCAAAGATAGGTGTCACAGATACGCAGTATTTT	CAWSAKIGVTDTQYF
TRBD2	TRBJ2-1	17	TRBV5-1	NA	TGCGCCAGCAGCTTGGGAGCGGGAACCCACACCTACAATGAGCAGTTCTTC	CASSLGAGTHTYNEQFF
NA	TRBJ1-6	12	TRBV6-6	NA	TGTGCCAGCCAATTTACGGGTTCACCCCTCCACTTT	CASQFTGSPLHF
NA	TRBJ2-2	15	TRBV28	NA	TGTGCCAGCAGTTTCGGAATAGCGAACACCGGGGAGCTGTTTTTT	CASSFGIANTGELFF
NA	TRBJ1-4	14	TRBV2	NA	TGTGCCAGCAGTATGGCAGTAGATGAAGAAAAACTGTTTTTT	CASSMAVDEEKLFF
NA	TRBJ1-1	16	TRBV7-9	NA	TGTGCCAGCAGCTTAGAAGTGGGGGCGACGGATACTGAAGCTTTCTTT	CASSLEVGATDTEAFF
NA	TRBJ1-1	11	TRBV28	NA	TGTGCCAGCATAAGGGGAGTAGAAGCTTTCTTT	CASIRGVEAFF
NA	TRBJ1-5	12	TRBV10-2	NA	TGCGCCAGCAGTCAAGGGTCCCAGCCCCAGCATTTT	CASSQGSQPQHF
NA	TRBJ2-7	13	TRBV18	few	TGTGCCAGCTCACCCGCCTTCTCCTACGAGCAGTACTTC	CASSPAFSYEQYF
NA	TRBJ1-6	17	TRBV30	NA	TGTGCCTGGAGTCGGAGGTTTGGGGACGGAGATAATTCACCCCTCCACTTT	CAWSRRFGDGDNSPLHF
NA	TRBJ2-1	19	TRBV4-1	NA	TGCGCCAGCAGCCCCCTTGTCCAAGTACAGGGTCCCTCCTACAATGAGCAGTTCTTC	CASSPLVQVQGPSYNEQFF
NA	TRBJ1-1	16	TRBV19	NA	TGTGCCAGTAGTATAGACTTCGGGACGGTGAACACTGAAGCTTTCTTT	CASSIDFGTVNTEAFF
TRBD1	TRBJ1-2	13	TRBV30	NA	TGTGCTGCTAACAGGGGGCAGAACTATGGCTACACCTTC	CAANRGQNYGYTF
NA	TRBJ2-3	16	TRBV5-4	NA	TGTGCCAGCAGCTCCGGGGTCCTTTCTAGCACAGATACGCAGTATTTT	CASSSGVLSSTDTQYF
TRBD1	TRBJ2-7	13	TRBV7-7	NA	TGTGCTAGCAGCCGGGGACAGCACTACGAGCAGTACTTC	CASSRGQHYEQYF
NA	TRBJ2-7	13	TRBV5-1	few	TGCGCCAGCAGCTTGAACAGGTTCTACGAGCAGTACTTC	CASSLNRFYEQYF
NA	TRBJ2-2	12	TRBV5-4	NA	TGTGCCAGCAGCCCCGGCACCGGGGAGCTGTTTTTT	CASSPGTGELFF
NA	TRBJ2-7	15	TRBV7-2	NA	TGTGCCAGCAGCCTGCAACGAGGGCCAAACTACGAGCAGTACTTC	CASSLQRGPNYEQYF
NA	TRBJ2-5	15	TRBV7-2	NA	TGTGCCAGCAGCTTGGACCCGGGGAAACAAGAGACCCAGTACTTC	CASSLDPGKQETQYF
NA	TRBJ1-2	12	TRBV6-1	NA	TGTGCCAGCGCCCAACTGCAGTATGGCTACACCTTC	CASAQLQYGYTF
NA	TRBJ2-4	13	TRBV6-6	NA	TGTGCCAGCACCCGGGACCTGGTGAGCATTCAGTACTTC	CASTRDLVSIQYF
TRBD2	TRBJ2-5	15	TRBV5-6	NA	TGTGCCAGCAGCTTGGGACTAGCGGAGCAAGAGACCCAGTACTTC	CASSLGLAEQETQYF
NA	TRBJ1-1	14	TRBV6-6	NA	TGTGCCAGCGACTTACCCGGGACGTACAGTGAAGCTTTCTTT	CASDLPGTYSEAFF
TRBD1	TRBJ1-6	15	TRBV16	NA	TGTGCCAGCAGCCGCGACAGGGCCTATAATTCACCCCTCCACTTT	CASSRDRAYNSPLHF
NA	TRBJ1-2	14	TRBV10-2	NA	TGCGCCAGCAGTACAGGACAACCCTTTCAGGGCTACACCTTC	CASSTGQPFQGYTF
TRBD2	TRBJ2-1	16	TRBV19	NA	TGTGCCAGTAGTATAGGGGCCTCACTAGCGGGGGGGTATCAGTTCTTC	CASSIGASLAGGYQFF
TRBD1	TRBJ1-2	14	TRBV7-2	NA	TGTGCCAGCAGCTTAGAAGGACAGGGGGTCGGCTACACCTTC	CASSLEGQGVGYTF
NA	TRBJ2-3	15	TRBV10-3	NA	TGTGCCATCAGTGAGTCGATCCTAGGCACAGATACGCAGTATTTT	CAISESILGTDTQYF
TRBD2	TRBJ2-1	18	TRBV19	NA	TGTGCCAGTAGTGCCCTAGCGGGAGGGATAAGCTCCTACAATGAGCAGTTCTTC	CASSALAGGISSYNEQFF
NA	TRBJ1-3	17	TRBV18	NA	TGTGCCAGCTCCGAAACCAGGGGAGAAACGTCTGGAAACACCATATATTTT	CASSETRGETSGNTIYF
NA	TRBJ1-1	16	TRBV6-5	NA	TGTGCCAGCAGTTACTCTATGGGCAGGGCGAACACTGAAGCTTTCTTT	CASSYSMGRANTEAFF
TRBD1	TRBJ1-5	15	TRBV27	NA	TGTGCCAGCAGTCCCAACCGGGACAGGGTTCAGCCCCAGCATTTT	CASSPNRDRVQPQHF
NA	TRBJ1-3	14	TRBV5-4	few	TGTGCCAGCAGCCTCAGAAACTCTGGAAACACCATATATTTT	CASSLRNSGNTIYF